A selection of T cell receptor beta chains follows, all from one sample in a study of blood T cells in healthy people across ages. TCRdb itself ran the 5' RACE reads through MiXCR, one entry per CDR3 protein. Among around 750,000 distinct CDR3 sequences listed, approximately 53% were seen once. The sequencing input was blood. The receptor set was obtained from a man older than 75 in good health. CDR3s include the opening cysteine and the closing phenylalanine or tryptophan. The D gene is left open where the match is weak. Size values are once, few and many counts, or a class for expanded clones, and some rows have none.

d_gene,v_gene,abundance,j_gene,CDR3nt,CDR3aa
.,TRBV2,.,TRBJ1-1,TGTGCCAGCAGTGAATTTTTGGGCAGCCTGAACACTGAAGCTTTCTTT,CASSEFLGSLNTEAFF
.,TRBV20-1,once,TRBJ2-2,TGCAGTGCTGGGGGCGTCGGGGCACGCACCGGGGAGCTGTTTTTT,CSAGGVGARTGELFF
.,TRBV9,once,TRBJ2-5,TGTGCCAGCAGCGTCAGTAGTAGTGACAGTGAGACCCAGTACTTC,CASSVSSSDSETQYF
.,TRBV6-1,.,TRBJ1-1,TGTGCCAGCAGTGACACTACAGGGCGTACTGAAGCTTTCTTT,CASSDTTGRTEAFF
.,TRBV2,.,TRBJ2-7,TGTGCCAGCATCTACGGGACGTCCTCCTACGAGCAGTACTTC,CASIYGTSSYEQYF
.,TRBV9,.,TRBJ2-1,TGTGCCAGCAGCGTAGTAGGGACCTCCTACAGTGAGCAGTTCTTC,CASSVVGTSYSEQFF
TRBD2,TRBV5-1,.,TRBJ2-1,TGCGCCAGCAGGCCCGGGACTAGCGGGAGGGACTCGGAGTTCTTC,CASRPGTSGRDSEFF
.,TRBV7-2,.,TRBJ2-2,TGTGCCAGCAGCGTCACAGGGAACGGCGGGGAGCTGTTTTTT,CASSVTGNGGELFF
TRBD1,TRBV3-1,.,TRBJ2-1,TGTGCCAGCAGCTACCAGACAGGGTTGGTATTAGGTGAGCAGTTCTTC,CASSYQTGLVLGEQFF
TRBD1,TRBV10-3,.,TRBJ2-1,TGTGCCACCGGGACAGACAGATACAATGAGCAGTTCTTC,CATGTDRYNEQFF
.,TRBV20-1,.,TRBJ2-4,TGCAGTGCTATGGGGGCCCTTAGGGGGGACGGAAACATTCAGTACTTC,CSAMGALRGDGNIQYF
.,TRBV11-1,few,TRBJ2-5,TGTGCCAGCAGCCCCCAGGCGGGGGCAGAGACCCAGTACTTC,CASSPQAGAETQYF
.,TRBV9,few,TRBJ1-1,TGTGCCAGCAGCGTAGTGGGGGCTCCGAACACTGAAGCTTTCTTT,CASSVVGAPNTEAFF
TRBD1,TRBV7-9,.,TRBJ1-2,TGTGCCAGCAGCTTCGACATCCTGGGACAGGGCTACACCTTC,CASSFDILGQGYTF
.,TRBV27,few,TRBJ2-7,TGTGCCAGCAGTTTCCGGGCCGAGAGTTACGAGCAGTACTTC,CASSFRAESYEQYF
TRBD2,TRBV12-3/TRBV12-4,.,TRBJ2-1,TGTGCCAGCAGTGGAGGGAGGGCTTCCTACAATGAGCAGTTCTTC,CASSGGRASYNEQFF